This T cell receptor (beta chain) stems from a study of blood T cell repertoires in COVID-19. Only in-frame clones appear in the TCRdb table, and some are missing; sequencing was by immunoSEQ multiplex PCR. Among roughly 250,000 clones listed, around 88% were seen once. V trimming: 5 bases; J trimming: 6 bases; junction bases outside the gene matches: 11. The CDR3 contains 16 residues. CDR1 and CDR2 from the germline V gene are SGHTA and FQGNSA. Sequenced input: PBMCs or T cells enriched from blood (not recorded which). V usage is TRBV7-2 and J usage is TRBJ2-7; 12 positions match TRBD2. The origin of this receptor is a woman aged 45-65 years who had recovered from COVID-19. Here the CDR3 DNA reads TGTGCCAGCAGCCTAATGACTAGCGGGAGTTTTGGCGAGCAGTACTTC. The encoded protein is CASSLMTSGSFGEQYF.